This is a list of T cell receptor beta chains from one sample in a study of T cell repertoires in cytomegalovirus infection. TCRdb reprocessed the reads with MiXCR, giving one entry per CDR3 protein. This table has around 250,000 distinct CDR3 sequences, over 15% appearing once. Sequenced input: CD8+ T cells from PBMCs. All receptors come from a human donor in good health (CMV status not recorded). Some clones in this sample may be carry-over from other donors' samples. Each CDR3 is given with its conserved first and last residue. The D gene is left open where the match is weak. Where a row states a size, it is once, few, many or the class of an expanded clone; other rows omit it.

TGTGCCAGCAGTCCCAGCGGGCTCGCGGGGGGATTAAGCTCCTACGAGCAGTACTTC,CASSPSGLAGGLSSYEQYF,TRBD2,TRBV7-9,many,TRBJ2-7
TGTGCCAGCAGCCGAGAGTTAATGGGGGCTGGGGACACTGAAGCTTTCTTT,CASSRELMGAGDTEAFF,-,TRBV7-6,-,TRBJ1-1
TGTGCCAGCAGCCCGACAGGGGGCGCGGGGGGAAGGTACTTC,CASSPTGGAGGRYF,TRBD1,TRBV5-6,few,TRBJ2-5
TGTGCCACCAGTGATTTGGGTGAGACGCAGTATTTT,CATSDLGETQYF,-,TRBV24-1,-,TRBJ2-3
TGTGCCAGCAGCTTGGGAGGATGGCAGCCCCAGCATTTT,CASSLGGWQPQHF,-,TRBV5-6,-,TRBJ1-5
TGTGCCAGCAGTTACCCGACACCCGCGGGGTTGAATGAGCAGTTCTTC,CASSYPTPAGLNEQFF,-,TRBV6-2/TRBV6-3,-,TRBJ2-1
TGTGCCAGCAGTTACACGATTATGAACACTGAAGCTTTCTTT,CASSYTIMNTEAFF,-,TRBV6-2/TRBV6-3,-,TRBJ1-1
TGTGCCAGTACCGTCCCGGGAGCGTCGAACACCGGGGAGCTGTTTTTT,CASTVPGASNTGELFF,-,TRBV19,-,TRBJ2-2
TGTGCCAGCAGTGAAATTGGGTCGAGGGGGCTTGGCACTGAAGCTTTCTTT,CASSEIGSRGLGTEAFF,TRBD1,TRBV28,many,TRBJ1-1
TGTGCCAGCAGTGATGCCGAGGGGACTAACTATGGCTACACCTTC,CASSDAEGTNYGYTF,-,TRBV2,-,TRBJ1-2
TGTGCCAGCAGTGGTTACCAGAGTATCCACCCAACTAATGAAAAACTGTTTTTT,CASSGYQSIHPTNEKLFF,-,TRBV6-1,few,TRBJ1-4
TGTGCCAGCAGATCTAGCGGGGGGGGGGATGAGCAGTTCTTC,CASRSSGGGDEQFF,TRBD2,TRBV6-2/TRBV6-3,-,TRBJ2-1
TGTGCCAGCACCTCGGCCGACAACCCCTACAATGAGCAGTTCTTC,CASTSADNPYNEQFF,-,TRBV6-2/TRBV6-3,few,TRBJ2-1
TGTGCCAGCAGCTTAGATCCTAGCGGGGCCCTACGGGAGACCCAGTACTTC,CASSLDPSGALRETQYF,TRBD2,TRBV7-2,many,TRBJ2-5
TGTGCCAGCAGCTTGCTTCCTAGCGGGGTGTCCACCGGGGAGCTGTTTTTT,CASSLLPSGVSTGELFF,TRBD2,TRBV7-6,many,TRBJ2-2
TGTGCCAGCAGTATGGGACTAGCGGGGTGGGAGACCCAGTACTTC,CASSMGLAGWETQYF,TRBD2,TRBV12-3/TRBV12-4,-,TRBJ2-5
TGTGCCAGCAGCCCCCGAGGTGGGGGTCCACCCGGGCCAACTAGTACTTACGAGCAGTACTTC,CASSPRGGGPPGPTSTYEQYF,-,TRBV7-9,many,TRBJ2-7
TGTGCCAGCAGTTACAGGGGGTACGGGGAGACCCAGTACTTC,CASSYRGYGETQYF,TRBD1,TRBV27,-,TRBJ2-5
TGTGCCAGCAGCCCGACAGGGTTTTACACAGATACGCAGTATTTT,CASSPTGFYTDTQYF,TRBD1,TRBV11-2,many,TRBJ2-3
TGCGCCAGCAAGGGGGGGTTCCACGAGCAGTACTTC,CASKGGFHEQYF,-,TRBV5-1,-,TRBJ2-7
TGTGCCAGTAGCCCATCGACAGGGTTTGGAGAGCAGTACTTC,CASSPSTGFGEQYF,TRBD1,TRBV19,-,TRBJ2-7
TGTGCCAGCAGCCCAGGTTTGGGGGCGGCTAATGAAAAACTGTTTTTT,CASSPGLGAANEKLFF,-,TRBV2,-,TRBJ1-4
TGCGCCAGCAGCCAAGACTGGGCCAGTAACTCCTACGAGCAGTACTTC,CASSQDWASNSYEQYF,-,TRBV4-1,-,TRBJ2-7
TGTGCCAGCAGTTATCAGGGTTACTCCTACGAGCAGTACTTC,CASSYQGYSYEQYF,-,TRBV6-5,many,TRBJ2-7
TGTGCCAGCAGCCGTCGGACAGTCTTGGGGGAGACCCAGTACTTC,CASSRRTVLGETQYF,-,TRBV7-9,many,TRBJ2-5
TGTGCCAGCAGGCCCGCCGGGACAGGGACCCGGGGTAATTCACCCCTCCACTTT,CASRPAGTGTRGNSPLHF,TRBD1,TRBV5-8,-,TRBJ1-6
TGTGCCAGCAGCTTGTGGGTGGGGAGCACAGATACGCAGTATTTT,CASSLWVGSTDTQYF,-,TRBV5-5,-,TRBJ2-3
TGTGCCAGCGGGAGCGGGGCCCCCTACGAGCAGTACTTC,CASGSGAPYEQYF,TRBD2,TRBV2,few,TRBJ2-7
TGTGCCAGCAGTTTTACGGTCGGCACGCAGTATTTT,CASSFTVGTQYF,-,TRBV28,-,TRBJ2-3
TGTGCCAGCAGTTTGTCCCCGGTGTACGAGCAGTACTTC,CASSLSPVYEQYF,-,TRBV28,-,TRBJ2-7